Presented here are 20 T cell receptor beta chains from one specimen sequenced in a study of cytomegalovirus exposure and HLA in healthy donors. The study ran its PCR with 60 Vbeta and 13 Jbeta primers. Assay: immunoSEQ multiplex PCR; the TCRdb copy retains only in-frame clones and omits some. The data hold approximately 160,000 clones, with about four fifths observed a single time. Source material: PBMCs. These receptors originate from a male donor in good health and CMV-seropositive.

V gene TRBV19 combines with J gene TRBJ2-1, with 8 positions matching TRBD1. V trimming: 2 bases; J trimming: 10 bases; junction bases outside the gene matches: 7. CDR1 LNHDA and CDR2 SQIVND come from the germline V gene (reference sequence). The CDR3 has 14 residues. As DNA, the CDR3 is TGTGCCAGTAGTATACCTGGCAGGGGGCGCGAGCAGTTCTTC. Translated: CASSIPGRGREQFF.

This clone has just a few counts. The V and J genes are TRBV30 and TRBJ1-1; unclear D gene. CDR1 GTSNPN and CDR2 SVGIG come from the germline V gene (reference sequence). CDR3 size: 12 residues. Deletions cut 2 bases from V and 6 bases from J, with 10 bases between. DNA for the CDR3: TGTGCCTGGAGTCCCCGGGAATCTGAAGCTTTCTTT. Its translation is CAWSPRESEAFF. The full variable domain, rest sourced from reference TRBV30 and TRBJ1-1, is SQTIHQWPATLVQPVGSPLSLECTVEGTSNPNLYWYRQAAGRGLQLLFYSVGIGQISSEVPQNLSASRPQDRQFILSSKKLLLSDSGFYLCAWSPRESEAFFGQGTRLTVV.

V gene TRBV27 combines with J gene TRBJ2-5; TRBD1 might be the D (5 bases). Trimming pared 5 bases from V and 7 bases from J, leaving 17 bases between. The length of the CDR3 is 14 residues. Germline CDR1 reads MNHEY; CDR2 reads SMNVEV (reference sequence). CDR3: CASSRKGPTGTQYF. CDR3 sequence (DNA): TGTGCCAGCAGTCGAAAGGGGCCGACGGGGACCCAGTACTTC.

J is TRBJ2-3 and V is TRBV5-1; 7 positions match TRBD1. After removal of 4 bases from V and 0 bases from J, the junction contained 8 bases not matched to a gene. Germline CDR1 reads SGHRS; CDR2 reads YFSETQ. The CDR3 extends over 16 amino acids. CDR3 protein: CASSLFSTGSTDTQYF. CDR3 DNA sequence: TGCGCCAGCAGCCTCTTTTCGACAGGGAGCACAGATACGCAGTATTTT.

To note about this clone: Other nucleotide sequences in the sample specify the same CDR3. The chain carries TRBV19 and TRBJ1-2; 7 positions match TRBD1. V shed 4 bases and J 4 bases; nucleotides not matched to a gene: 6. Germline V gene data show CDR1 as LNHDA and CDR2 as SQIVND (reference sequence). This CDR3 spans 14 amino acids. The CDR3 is CASSTPGQLYGYTF. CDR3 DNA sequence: TGTGCCAGTAGTACGCCGGGACAGCTCTATGGCTACACCTTC.

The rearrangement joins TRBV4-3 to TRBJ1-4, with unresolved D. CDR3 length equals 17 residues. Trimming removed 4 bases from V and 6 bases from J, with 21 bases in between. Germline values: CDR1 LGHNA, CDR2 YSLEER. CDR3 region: CASSPNIPGTSDEKLFF. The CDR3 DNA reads TGCGCCAGCAGCCCGAACATACCGGGAACAAGCGATGAAAAACTGTTTTTT.

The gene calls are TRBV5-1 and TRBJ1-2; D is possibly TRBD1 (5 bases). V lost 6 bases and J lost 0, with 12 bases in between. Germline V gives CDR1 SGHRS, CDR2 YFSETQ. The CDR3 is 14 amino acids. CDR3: CASTQTDPNYGYTF. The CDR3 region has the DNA TGCGCCAGCACCCAGACAGACCCTAACTATGGCTACACCTTC.

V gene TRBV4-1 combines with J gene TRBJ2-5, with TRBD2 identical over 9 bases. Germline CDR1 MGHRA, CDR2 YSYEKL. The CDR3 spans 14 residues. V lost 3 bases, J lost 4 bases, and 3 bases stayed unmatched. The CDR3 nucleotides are TGCGCCAGCAGCCAGCCGACTAGCGGAGAGACCCAGTACTTC. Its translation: CASSQPTSGETQYF.

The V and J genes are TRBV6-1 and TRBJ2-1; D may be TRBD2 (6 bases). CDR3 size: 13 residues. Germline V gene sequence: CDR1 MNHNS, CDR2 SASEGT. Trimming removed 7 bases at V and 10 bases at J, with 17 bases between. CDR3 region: CASTGTLAREQFF. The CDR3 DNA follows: TGTGCCAGCACCGGGACTTTGGCCCGGGAGCAGTTCTTC.

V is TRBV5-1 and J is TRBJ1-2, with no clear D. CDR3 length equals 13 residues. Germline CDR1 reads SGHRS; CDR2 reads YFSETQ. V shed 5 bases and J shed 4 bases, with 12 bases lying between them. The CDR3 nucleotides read TGCGCCAGCAGGAGCTTCGTTCTCTATGGCTACACCTTC. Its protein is CASRSFVLYGYTF.

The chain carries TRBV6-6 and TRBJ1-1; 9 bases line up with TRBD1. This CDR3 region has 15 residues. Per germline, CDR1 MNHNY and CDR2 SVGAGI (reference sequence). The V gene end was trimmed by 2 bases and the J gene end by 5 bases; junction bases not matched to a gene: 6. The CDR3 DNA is TGTGCCAGCAGTTACCCGGGACAGGGCGGGACTGAAGCTTTCTTT. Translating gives CASSYPGQGGTEAFF.

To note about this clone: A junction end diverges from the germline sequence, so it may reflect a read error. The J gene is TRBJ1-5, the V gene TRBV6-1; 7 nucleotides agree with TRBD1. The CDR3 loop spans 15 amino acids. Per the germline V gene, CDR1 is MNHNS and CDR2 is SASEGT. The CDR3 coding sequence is TGTGCCGGCAGTACAGGGGCCCAAACTAATCAGCCCCAGCATTTT. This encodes CAGSTGAQTNQPQHF.

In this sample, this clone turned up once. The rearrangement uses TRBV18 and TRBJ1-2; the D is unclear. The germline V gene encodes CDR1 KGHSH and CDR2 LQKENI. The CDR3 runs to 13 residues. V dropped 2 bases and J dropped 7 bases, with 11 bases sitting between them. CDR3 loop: CASSPETDSGYTF. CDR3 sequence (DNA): TGTGCCAGCTCACCAGAAACAGATTCTGGCTACACCTTC.

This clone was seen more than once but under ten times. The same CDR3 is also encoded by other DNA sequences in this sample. The CDR3 DNA reads TGTGCCAGCAGCCAAGATAGCCTGAACACTGAAGCTTTCTTT. The encoded protein is CASSQDSLNTEAFF. This sequence joins TRBV4-2 and TRBJ1-1; D is unresolved. V lost 0 bases and J lost 0, with 5 bases in between. CDR3 length equals 14 residues. Germline CDR1 LGHNA, CDR2 YNFKEQ.

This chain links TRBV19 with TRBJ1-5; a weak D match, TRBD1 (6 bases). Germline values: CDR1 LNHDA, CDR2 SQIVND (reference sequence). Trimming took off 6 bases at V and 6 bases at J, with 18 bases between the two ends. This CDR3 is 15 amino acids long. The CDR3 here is CASSLIPGQSQPQHF. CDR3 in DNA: TGTGCCAGTAGCCTTATACCCGGACAGTCTCAGCCCCAGCATTTT.

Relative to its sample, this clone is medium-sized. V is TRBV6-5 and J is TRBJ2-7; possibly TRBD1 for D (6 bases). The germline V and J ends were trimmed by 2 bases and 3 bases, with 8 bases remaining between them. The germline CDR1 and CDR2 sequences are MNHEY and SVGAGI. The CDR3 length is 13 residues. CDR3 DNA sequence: TGTGCCAGCAGTTACACAGGGTTCTACGAGCAGTACTTC. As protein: CASSYTGFYEQYF.

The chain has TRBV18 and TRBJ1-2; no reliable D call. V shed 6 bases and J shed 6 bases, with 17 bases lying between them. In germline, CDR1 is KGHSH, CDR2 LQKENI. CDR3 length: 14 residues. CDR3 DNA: TGTGCCAGCTCGCTCGGACGGGATGCAGATGGCTACACCTTC. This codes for CASSLGRDADGYTF.

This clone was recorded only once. The CDR3 DNA sequence: TGTGCCAGTAGTTCTAGCTCTAGCACAGATACGCAGTATTTT. This sequence encodes CASSSSSSTDTQYF. The rearrangement links TRBV19 to TRBJ2-3; TRBD2 is a possible D gene (5 bases). CDR3 length: 14 residues. Trimming removed 5 bases from V and 0 bases from J, with 9 bases in between. Germline V gene data show CDR1 as LNHDA and CDR2 as SQIVND (reference sequence).

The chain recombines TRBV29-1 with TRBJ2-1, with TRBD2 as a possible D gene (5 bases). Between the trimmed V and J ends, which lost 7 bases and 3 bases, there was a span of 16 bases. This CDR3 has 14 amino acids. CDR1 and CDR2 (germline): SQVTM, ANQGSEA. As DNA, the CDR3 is TGCAGCGCTGAGGTCCCGGGGATCTACAATGAGCAGTTCTTC. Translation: CSAEVPGIYNEQFF.

The CDR3 is CASSLLGGYEQYF. CDR3 in DNA: TGTGCCAGCAGTCTTCTAGGTGGGTACGAGCAGTACTTC. The chain is built from TRBV2 and TRBJ2-5; D gene ambiguous. Near its end, the DNA agrees better with TRBJ2-7, so the J call may be wrong. CDR3 length equals 13 residues. Germline V gene lookup returns CDR1 SNHLY and CDR2 FYNNEI.